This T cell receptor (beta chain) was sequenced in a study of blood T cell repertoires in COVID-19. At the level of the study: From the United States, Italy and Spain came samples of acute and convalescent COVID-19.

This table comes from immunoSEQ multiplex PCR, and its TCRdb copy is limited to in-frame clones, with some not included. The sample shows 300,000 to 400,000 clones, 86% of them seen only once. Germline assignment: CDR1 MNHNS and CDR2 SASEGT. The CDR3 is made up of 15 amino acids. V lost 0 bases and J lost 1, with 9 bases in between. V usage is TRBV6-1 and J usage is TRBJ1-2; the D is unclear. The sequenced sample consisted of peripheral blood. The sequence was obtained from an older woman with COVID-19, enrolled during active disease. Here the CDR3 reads CASSEALTVNYGYTF. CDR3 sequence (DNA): TGTGCCAGCAGTGAAGCCTTAACAGTTAACTATGGCTACACCTTC.